Sequencing of this T cell receptor beta chain was carried out in a study of cytomegalovirus exposure and HLA in healthy donors. Overall study findings and caveats: The study recorded 160 or so TCR beta chains that were cytomegalovirus-associated. A cluster of highly shared sequence variants was likely a sequencing artifact. Generally TCR sequences proved uncommon, though certain public TCRs appeared in numerous donors. Researchers reported that three CMV-associated chains were confirmed in vitro as CMV antigen-specific.

As regards this clone: No antigen is known for it.

13 Jbeta primers and 60 Vbeta primers were used for the PCR. Here immunoSEQ multiplex PCR was the method, and the copy in TCRdb shows in-frame clones only, minus some. Here the sample spans nearly 300,000 clones, 80% to 90% being singletons. Germline CDR1 reads SGHRS; CDR2 reads YFSETQ. This CDR3 has 14 residues. The ends were cut back, 6 bases at V and 7 bases at J, with 19 bases in the middle. V and J are TRBV5-1 and TRBJ1-1; D unresolved. Sequencing was carried out using PBMCs. This TCR was sampled from a man aged 35 to 55 in good health and CMV-seropositive. The CDR3 loop is CASTRYNGEGEAFF. The CDR3 region has the DNA TGCGCCAGCACCAGATACAATGGTGAGGGTGAAGCTTTCTTT.